The entry below describes one TCR beta chain. Its target antigen remains unknown. Base qualities are missing; no much larger clone stands one base away. The trim is 5 bases for V and 2 bases for J, with a gap of 10 bases between the germline ends. CDR1 and CDR2 (LNHDA, SQIVND) derive from the germline V gene (reference sequence). The CDR3 numbers 13 residues from cysteine through phenylalanine. The sequence is cut down to CDR3 DNA, 39 bases in frame from base 1. This sample was included in a study of siplizumab effects on memory and regulatory T cells (dated by TCRdb to 2018 to 2020). About the study as a whole: Across roughly 8 responder-stimulator pairs, mixed lymphocyte reactions were run in pairs, approximately 1 with siplizumab at 0.75 to 1 ug/mL and approximately 1 without drug. The effect of the anti-CD2 antibody siplizumab on alloreactive T-cell subsets was examined in allogeneic mixed lymphocyte reactions constructed from human PBMCs.

For 5 to 7 days, cells in the mixed lymphocyte reaction were kept in coculture at 37 degrees C. Responder PBMCs were labelled with CFSE and stimulator PBMCs were labelled with Violet Dye, after which the responder and stimulator PBMCs were mixed at a 1:1 ratio. TCRbeta CDR3 sequencing was performed on sorted unstimulated T cells and on proliferating T cells recovered from mixed lymphocyte reactions. Fresh whole blood from fewer than 11 HLA-typed healthy donors was used to isolate PBMCs. For TCR sequencing, responder T cells that had proliferated and were CFSE-low were FACS-sorted once the mixed lymphocyte reaction was over. Here is what the overall study found, with its caveats: The cumulative frequency of alloreactive sequences traceable to unstimulated CD4+ memory T cells was significantly reduced by siplizumab. Among mappable alloreactive CD4+ clones, the Treg-derived fraction averaged about 70% with siplizumab versus 25% to 30% in control reactions. Unstimulated naive T cells appeared to be more diverse than memory T cells, and naive cells seemed to make a substantial contribution to the alloresponse. A naive or memory phenotype could not be assigned to roughly 80-96% of proliferating CD4+ or CD8+ clones. Because sequences below about 10^-5 frequency were poorly captured, only a minor fraction of alloreactive clones could be mapped to unstimulated subsets. The suppressive function of proliferating Tregs from siplizumab cultures was not functionally confirmed.

The library was obtained by the immunoSEQ multiplex PCR assay. Approximately 93,000 TCR templates per sample were assayed by the deep sequencing platform. Genomic DNA extracted from sorted T cells was used for TCRbeta CDR3 sequencing. In the authors' own workflow: The R programming language was used for clonal analysis of the TCRbeta CDR3 data. Unstimulated samples were compared with post-reaction CFSE-low samples to define alloreactive CD4+ and CD8+ clones. By matching sequences to the repertoires of sorted unstimulated Treg and non-Treg cells, each alloreactive CD4+ clone was assigned a regulatory or non-regulatory origin. TCRdb carries this immuneACCESS record with in-frame sequences only. Its versions omit some clonotypes, under half of them owing to an unresolved V gene in the studies checked, with the rest unexplained. The DNA gave D and trimming, while V, J and clone size come from that table. A total of 6,000 to 8,500 clones appear in this sample, less than 45% of them only once. About 5.8% of the sample rests with the top ten.

This TCR derives from a human donor in good health; the cells came from an allogeneic mixed lymphocyte reaction. Sequenced sample: CFSE-low (dividing) CD8+ T cells sorted from an allogeneic mixed lymphocyte reaction. The rearranged segments are TRBV19 and TRBJ2-7; no D gene call is confident. The nucleotide sequence reads TGTGCCAGTAGTTCCACAGTAGCCTACGAGCAGTACTTC. It specifies CASSSTVAYEQYF.